This entry concerns a single T cell receptor (beta chain). Libraries were prepared by immunoSEQ multiplex PCR; TCRdb keeps only in-frame clonotypes and omits some of them. The sample holds 95,000 to 100,000 clones; 79% are singletons and the top ten take around 18%. These data belong to a study of blood T cell repertoires in COVID-19. Study details: The origin of the acute and convalescent COVID-19 samples was the United States, Italy and Spain.

Germline V gives CDR1 SGHRS, CDR2 YFSETQ. Trimming cost V 7 bases and J 3 bases; bases outside gene matches: 7. This CDR3 has 15 amino acids. The chain is built from TRBV5-1 and TRBJ2-2; 9 bases line up with TRBD1. This clonotype was sampled from a woman older than 75 with active or convalescent COVID-19. The source material was peripheral blood. CDR3 DNA: TGCGCCAGCTGCAGGACAGGGGCGGACACCGGGGAGCTGTTTTTT. This codes for CASCRTGADTGELFF.